These T cell receptor beta chains were read from a single sample in a study of T cell responses to AZD1222 COVID-19 vaccine. Assay used: immunoSEQ multiplex PCR; TCRdb lists only in-frame clones, some missing. The sample shows about 110,000 clones, about nine tenths of them seen only once. Sequencing used peripheral blood, obtained on day 0 of AZD1222 vaccination. The source of these receptors is an adult in good health. Each CDR3 is given with its conserved first and last residue. A D gene is named only where the DNA matches it firmly. Rows give clone size only sometimes, using once, few, many, or a class for an expanded clone.

TRBV18	TRBJ2-7	TRBD2	NA	CASTPQREINYEQYF	TGTGCCAGCACCCCCCAGCGGGAGATTAACTACGAGCAGTACTTC
TRBV27	TRBJ1-1	TRBD1	once	CASKGQSMNTEAFF	TGTGCCAGCAAGGGACAGAGCATGAACACTGAAGCTTTCTTT
TRBV4-2	TRBJ2-1	TRBD2	NA	CASSQPGTSGSAEQFF	TGTGCCAGCAGCCAACCGGGGACTAGCGGGTCGGCTGAGCAGTTCTTC
TRBV6-1	TRBJ1-6	NA	once	CASSETPEASYNSPLHF	TGTGCCAGCAGTGAGACTCCTGAGGCATCTTATAATTCACCCCTCCACTTT
TRBV10-3	TRBJ1-5	NA	NA	CAISESMRNYSNQPQHF	TGTGCCATCAGTGAGTCGATGCGCAATTATAGCAATCAGCCCCAGCATTTT
TRBV11-2	TRBJ2-2	NA	NA	CASSSLKGGNTGELFF	TGTGCCAGCAGCTCCTTAAAGGGGGGGAACACCGGGGAGCTGTTTTTT
TRBV5-1	TRBJ2-1	NA	NA	CASSSNAVEDNEQFF	TGCGCCAGCAGCTCGAACGCCGTTGAAGACAATGAGCAGTTCTTC
TRBV30	TRBJ2-5	TRBD1	NA	CAWDAGTGDGETQYF	TGTGCCTGGGACGCCGGGACAGGGGACGGGGAGACCCAGTACTTC
TRBV28	TRBJ2-5	NA	NA	CASSLWRVRETQYF	TGTGCCAGCAGTTTATGGAGGGTACGAGAGACCCAGTACTTC
TRBV19	TRBJ2-2	TRBD1	NA	CASTKWLGQGNTGELFF	TGTGCCAGTACCAAGTGGCTGGGACAGGGGAACACCGGGGAGCTGTTTTTT
TRBV18	TRBJ2-5	NA	once	CASSPSPGQQETQYF	TGTGCCAGCTCACCAAGTCCCGGACAGCAAGAGACCCAGTACTTC
TRBV6-5	TRBJ2-5	TRBD2	NA	CASARLAGGQETQYF	TGTGCCAGCGCCAGACTAGCGGGAGGGCAAGAGACCCAGTACTTC
TRBV21-1	TRBJ2-1	NA	once	CASSKSSGSYDEQFF	TGTGCCAGCAGCAAGTCTAGCGGGAGTTACGATGAGCAGTTCTTC
TRBV5-8	TRBJ1-1	NA	once	CASRETGNTEAFF	TGTGCCAGCAGAGAAACAGGGAACACTGAAGCTTTCTTT
TRBV10-3	TRBJ2-5	NA	NA	CAISESGGQETQYF	TGTGCCATCAGTGAGTCGGGGGGCCAGGAGACCCAGTACTTC
TRBV6-5	TRBJ1-4	NA	NA	CASSYSSQYNEKLFF	TGTGCCAGCAGTTACTCTTCCCAGTATAATGAAAAACTGTTTTTT
TRBV3-1/TRBV3-2	TRBJ2-4	NA	NA	CASSQYPGQYIQYF	TGTGCCAGCAGTCAATATCCGGGGCAGTACATTCAGTACTTC
TRBV23-1	TRBJ2-1	TRBD2	many	CASSRSGLAGDEQFF	TGCGCCAGCAGTCGGTCAGGACTAGCGGGAGATGAGCAGTTCTTC
TRBV28	TRBJ1-5	NA	NA	CASRLGSGQSNQPQHF	TGTGCCAGCAGGTTAGGGTCCGGACAGAGCAATCAGCCCCAGCATTTT
TRBV6-5	TRBJ1-2	TRBD1	NA	CASSYSGQGLSGYTF	TGTGCCAGCAGTTACTCAGGACAGGGGTTGTCTGGCTACACCTTC
TRBV7-2	TRBJ2-1	TRBD1	NA	CASSATGAQLEQFF	TGTGCCAGCAGCGCTACAGGGGCCCAACTGGAGCAGTTCTTC
TRBV3-1/TRBV3-2	TRBJ2-5	TRBD1	NA	CASSQRDRADF	TGTGCCAGCAGCCAAAGGGACAGGGCGGACTTC
TRBV7-9	TRBJ2-4	TRBD1	NA	CASSSTLRDSENIQYF	TGTGCCAGCAGCTCAACCCTCCGGGACAGCGAGAACATTCAGTACTTC
TRBV6-5	TRBJ1-5	NA	NA	CASRPPGQAYQPQHF	TGTGCCAGCAGACCCCCGGGACAAGCTTATCAGCCCCAGCATTTT
TRBV2	TRBJ2-1	TRBD2	few	CASSEAQAGGEFF	TGTGCCAGCAGTGAAGCCCAAGCGGGGGGCGAGTTCTTC
TRBV9	TRBJ2-3	NA	NA	CASSGGADTQYF	TGTGCCAGCAGCGGAGGGGCAGATACGCAGTATTTT
TRBV5-1	TRBJ2-3	TRBD1	NA	CASSLGTGISTDTQYF	TGCGCCAGCAGCTTGGGGACAGGGATTAGCACAGATACGCAGTATTTT
TRBV28	TRBJ2-7	TRBD1	NA	CASSDRGLLSYEQYF	TGTGCCAGCAGTGACAGGGGGCTCCTATCCTACGAGCAGTACTTC
TRBV7-2	TRBJ2-7	NA	NA	CASSQLGARNSYEQYF	TGTGCCAGCAGCCAGCTGGGGGCCCGCAACTCCTACGAGCAGTACTTC
TRBV7-8	TRBJ2-1	TRBD2	NA	CASRRPSLAGGPRFSYNEQFF	TGTGCCAGCAGGCGTCCCTCACTAGCGGGAGGGCCGCGGTTCTCCTACAATGAGCAGTTCTTC
TRBV29-1	TRBJ1-4	NA	once	CSVEGQGDEKLFF	TGCAGCGTTGAAGGGCAGGGTGATGAAAAACTGTTTTTT
TRBV27	TRBJ1-3	NA	NA	CASRQSSGNTIYF	TGTGCCAGCAGGCAGAGCTCTGGAAACACCATATATTTT
TRBV23-1	TRBJ1-3	NA	NA	CASSQSVVPSGNTIYF	TGCGCCAGCAGTCAATCAGTGGTGCCCTCTGGAAACACCATATATTTT
TRBV27	TRBJ2-1	TRBD2	NA	CASSQQRELGNEQFF	TGTGCCAGCAGTCAACAGCGGGAGTTGGGTAATGAGCAGTTCTTC